This TCR beta chain was retrieved from a study of blood T cells in healthy people across ages (dated by TCRdb to the mid-2010s). Broadly, across the study: Template switching captured roughly one uniquely barcoded TCR beta cDNA molecule per two T cells in model experiments. To track age-related changes in TCR beta repertoire diversity, the study relied on deep sequencing normalized with unique cDNA molecular identifiers. The donors were divided into four age groups: young (average 16 years), middle-aged (roughly 42), aged (62) and long-lived (nearly 85). To avoid experimental bias, donors of different ages were distributed randomly across sequencing lanes. Using the same blood draw, the study looked at two additional independent replicas of 1 million unique cDNA reads for two donors, one aged 18 to 29 and the other aged 80 or older. Overall study results and their limits: Because the CMV infection status of the donors was unknown, age-related changes in expanded clonotypes may potentially have been confounded. Compared with the aged group, more naive CD4+ T cells, fewer expanded clones and increased TCR diversity were shown by the long-lived group, suggesting age selection. Estimates of total diversity based on one million sequenced T cells were considered lower bounds and underestimates. The percentage of naive T cells measured by flow cytometry correlated strongly with observed TCR beta diversity. Bulk unsorted PBMC profiling prevented conclusive comparison of naive and antigen-experienced compartments. As age increased, observed TCR beta diversity per million T cells dropped in a roughly linear way, and a significant reduction was already evident by age about 36.

The protocol used for the library was 5' RACE. Sequenced on an Illumina HiSeq 2500. A second PCR of about 6 to 11 cycles was run with a J-beta primer mix and a sample-barcoded 5' primer. Each TCR beta cDNA molecule received a unique molecular identifier from a template-switch 5' adaptor carrying 12 random nucleotides. At least 3 million CDR3-containing paired-end reads were obtained from each sample. All of the RNA was converted into first-strand cDNA using the Mint cDNA synthesis kit, with a TRBC-specific oligonucleotide serving as the primer. All cDNA was treated with uracil-DNA glycosylase and then went through a first 18-cycle PCR with the universal primers M1SS and BC2_uni_R. The original methods were these. For normalization, 1 million high-quality reads, each with a distinct molecular identifier, were randomly selected from each sample. Reads with shared molecular identifiers were discarded instead of being binned into consensus sequences. MiTCR, run with a Q25 quality threshold and the strictest error-elimination algorithm, handled CDR3 identification, clonotype clustering and error correction. A nonparametric unseen species model using Euler transformation provided a lower-bound estimate of total TCR beta diversity. TCRdb reanalyzed the raw reads on its own, using fastp at Q25 for trimming and MiXCR for clone calling, and kept in-frame beta chains. For every CDR3 protein sequence, its rows merge into one entry that carries the most common genes and DNA. TCRdb assigned the V and J calls; the authors' analysis was not used. Counted in this sample were about 1.6 million distinct CDR3 sequences; approximately 32% of them appeared once. Around 10% of the sample lies in the top ten.

This clonotype came up a few times. This clone's antigen is unknown. Base quality data are lacking; no much larger clone is found one base away. Systemically healthy Caucasian individuals from Russia, some 36 in total and aged roughly 6 to 100 years, were included as donors. Each donor gave roughly 9 milliliters of peripheral blood, drawn into EDTA-treated Vacutainer tubes. Ficoll-Paque density-gradient centrifugation was used to isolate PBMCs, with at least 6.5 million per sample. Trizol reagent was used to extract total RNA from PBMCs, with at least 6 micrograms per sample. For every donor, an aliquot of PBMCs went through flow cytometry to measure the percentages of naive CD45RAhigh/CD27high T cells. Reading the germline V gene gives CDR1 SGDLS and CDR2 YYNGEE. From the cysteine up to the phenylalanine, the CDR3 has a length of 14 residues. The DNA shown is the 42-base CDR3, in frame from base 1. Deletion took 4 bases off V and 4 bases off J, with a span of 14 bases between the germline ends.

This chain is built from TRBV9 and TRBJ1-1, with an unclear D gene assignment. The receptor was isolated from a woman in her 30s in good health. The specimen was blood. The CDR3 region reads CASSPGGGFTEAFF. The DNA reads as follows: TGTGCCAGCAGCCCGGGTGGAGGTTTCACTGAAGCTTTCTTT. The variable domain in full, with residues beyond the CDR3 obtained from the reference TRBV9 and TRBJ1-1 genes, is DSGVTQTPKHLITATGQRVTLRCSPRSGDLSVYWYQQSLDQGLQFLIQYYNGEERAKGNILERFSAQQFPDLHSELNLSSLELGDSALYFCASSPGGGFTEAFFGQGTRLTVV.